This T cell receptor (beta chain) emerged from a study of CD4 T cells in relation to SARS-CoV-2 and coronaviruses. Across the whole study: The restricting HLA molecule for shared crossreactive spike epitopes was mapped. Study findings and constraints: In roughly 60% of donors, memory CD4+ clonotypes crossrecognized SARS-CoV-2 and at least one common cold coronavirus spike.

CD4+ T cells from unexposed donors were obtained before the COVID-19 pandemic (2011-2018). CD4 enrichment then naive enrichment separated naive from memory CD4+ cells. Per germline, CDR1 SNHLY and CDR2 FYNNEI. The germline V and J ends were trimmed by 6 bases and 1 base, with 14 bases remaining between them. The CDR3 has 15 residues. In the case of this clone: The antigen is unknown.

Here immunoSEQ multiplex PCR was the method, and the copy in TCRdb shows in-frame clones only, minus some. The table shows about 60,000 clones, with about 94% occurring only once. The sequenced sample was naive CD4+ T cells from PBMCs. The subset: naive CD4+ T cells isolated by negative enrichment. The chain is built from TRBV2 and TRBJ2-3, with D possibly being TRBD1 or TRBD2 (5 bases each). This TCR was recovered from a human donor in good health. The CDR3 spells CASSEGLVRTDTQYF. The CDR3 nucleotides are TGTGCCAGCAGCGAGGGGCTAGTCCGCACAGATACGCAGTATTTT.